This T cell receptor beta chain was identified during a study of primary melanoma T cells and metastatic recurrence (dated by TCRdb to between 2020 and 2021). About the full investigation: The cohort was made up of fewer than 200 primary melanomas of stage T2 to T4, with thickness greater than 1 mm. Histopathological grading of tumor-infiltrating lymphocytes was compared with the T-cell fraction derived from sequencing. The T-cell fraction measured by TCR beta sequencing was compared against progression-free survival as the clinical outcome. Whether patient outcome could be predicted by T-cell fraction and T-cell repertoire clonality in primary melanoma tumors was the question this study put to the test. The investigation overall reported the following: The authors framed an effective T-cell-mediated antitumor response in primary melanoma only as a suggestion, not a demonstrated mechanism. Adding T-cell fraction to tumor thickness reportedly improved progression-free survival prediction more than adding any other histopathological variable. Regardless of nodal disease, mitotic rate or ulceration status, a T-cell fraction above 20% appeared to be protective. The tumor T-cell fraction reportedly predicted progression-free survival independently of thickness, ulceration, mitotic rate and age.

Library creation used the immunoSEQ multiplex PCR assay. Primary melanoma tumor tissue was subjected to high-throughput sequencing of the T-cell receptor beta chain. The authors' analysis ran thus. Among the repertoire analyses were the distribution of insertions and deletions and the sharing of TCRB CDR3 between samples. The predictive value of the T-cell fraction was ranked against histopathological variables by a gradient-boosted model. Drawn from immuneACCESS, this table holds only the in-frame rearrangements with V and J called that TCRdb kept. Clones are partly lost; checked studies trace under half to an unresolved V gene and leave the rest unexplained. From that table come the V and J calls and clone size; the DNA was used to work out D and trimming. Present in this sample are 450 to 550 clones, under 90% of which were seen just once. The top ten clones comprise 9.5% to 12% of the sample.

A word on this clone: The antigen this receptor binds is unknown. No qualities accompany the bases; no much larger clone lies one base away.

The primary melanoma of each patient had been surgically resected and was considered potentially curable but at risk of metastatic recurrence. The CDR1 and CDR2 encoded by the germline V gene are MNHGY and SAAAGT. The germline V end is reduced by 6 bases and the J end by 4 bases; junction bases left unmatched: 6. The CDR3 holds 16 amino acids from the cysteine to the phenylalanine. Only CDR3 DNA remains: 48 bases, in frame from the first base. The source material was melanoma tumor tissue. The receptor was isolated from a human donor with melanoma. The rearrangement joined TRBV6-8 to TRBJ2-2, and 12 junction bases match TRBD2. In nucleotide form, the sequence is TGTGCCAGCAGCCCAGGACTAGCGGGAACCACCGGGGAGCTGTTTTTT. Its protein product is CASSPGLAGTTGELFF.